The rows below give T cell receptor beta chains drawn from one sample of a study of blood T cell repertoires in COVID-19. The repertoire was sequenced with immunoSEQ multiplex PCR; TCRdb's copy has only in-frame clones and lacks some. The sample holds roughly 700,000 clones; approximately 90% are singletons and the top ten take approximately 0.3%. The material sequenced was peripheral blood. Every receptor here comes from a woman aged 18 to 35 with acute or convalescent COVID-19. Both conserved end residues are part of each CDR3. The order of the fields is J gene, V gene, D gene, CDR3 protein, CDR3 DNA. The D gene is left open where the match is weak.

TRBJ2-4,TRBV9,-,CASSVDVGAAKLAKNIQYF,TGTGCCAGCAGCGTAGATGTTGGGGCAGCCAAACTAGCCAAAAACATTCAGTACTTC
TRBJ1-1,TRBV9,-,CASKTGMNTEAFF,TGTGCCAGCAAAACAGGGATGAACACTGAAGCTTTCTTT
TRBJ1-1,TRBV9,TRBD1,CASSVVPGGESEAFF,TGTGCCAGCAGCGTAGTTCCAGGGGGAGAAAGTGAAGCTTTCTTT
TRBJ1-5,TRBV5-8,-,CASSFGSNQPQHF,TGTGCCAGCAGCTTCGGGAGCAATCAGCCCCAGCATTTT
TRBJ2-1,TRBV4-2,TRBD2,CASSQDPLAGGVGVNEQFF,TGTGCCAGCAGCCAAGATCCACTAGCGGGGGGAGTAGGTGTGAATGAGCAGTTCTTC
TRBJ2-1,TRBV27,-,CASISSGPPTYNEQFF,TGTGCCAGCATTTCATCGGGGCCACCTACCTACAATGAGCAGTTCTTC
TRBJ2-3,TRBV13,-,CASRESGYDTQYF,TGTGCCAGCAGAGAATCCGGGTACGATACGCAGTATTTT
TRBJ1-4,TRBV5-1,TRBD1,CASRRVGTGGEKLFF,TGCGCCAGCAGACGTGTAGGGACAGGGGGTGAAAAACTGTTTTTT
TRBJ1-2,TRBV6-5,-,CASSYDQARFYGYTF,TGTGCCAGCAGTTACGATCAGGCCCGTTTCTATGGCTACACCTTC
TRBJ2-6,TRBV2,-,CASRGLRGANVLTF,TGTGCCAGCAGAGGACTTAGGGGGGCCAACGTCCTGACTTTC
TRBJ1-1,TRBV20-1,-,CSATQGIEAFF,TGCAGTGCTACCCAGGGGATTGAAGCTTTCTTT
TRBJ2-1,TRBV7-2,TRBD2,CASSLRWAGEPYNEQFF,TGTGCCAGCAGCCTCCGATGGGCGGGGGAACCGTACAATGAGCAGTTCTTC